This TCR beta chain appears in the sequencing data of a study of beta chain features in type 1 diabetes. Trimming took 1 base from V and 2 from J, leaving 10 bases between them. Germline values: CDR1 SGHRS, CDR2 YFSETQ. The CDR3 has 14 amino acids. General study points: Sampled from patients, naive, central memory and Treg TCRB repertoires appeared more similar than those sampled from healthy donors. In every one of the four CD4+ subsets, TCRB CDR3s were moderately but significantly shorter in Type 1 diabetes patients. For type 1 diabetes patients, VDJ junctions showed fewer insertions and more deletions.

Via the markers CD45RO/CCR7/CD25/CD127/CD95/CD27, stem cell-like memory, regulatory, central memory and naive CD4+ cells were sorted. This clone has more than one count but fewer than ten. What it binds is not known. Sequenced material consisted of expressed TCRB transcripts (all of the isolated RNA was reverse transcribed). Each sample of naive, central memory or regulatory T cells had, on average, approximately 3.5 million reads. Some clones are missing from TCRdb's copy, which holds only in-frame ones; the method was immunoSEQ multiplex PCR. The repertoire consists of fewer than 300,000 clones, with approximately 11% occurring once and the leading ten covering around 0.017%.

The V gene is TRBV5-1, the J gene TRBJ2-7, with D tentatively TRBD1 (6 bases). Input material: naive CD4+ T cells from blood. The TCR originated in a man younger than 40 with type 1 diabetes. CDR3: CASSLQGPAYEQYF. CDR3 bases: TGCGCCAGCAGCTTGCAGGGGCCCGCCTACGAGCAGTACTTC.